Shown below are 28 T cell receptor beta chains from a single sample sequenced in a study of cytomegalovirus exposure and HLA in healthy donors. Vbeta (60) and Jbeta (13) primers were used in the PCR. Repertoires were generated with immunoSEQ multiplex PCR, while TCRdb's copy carries only in-frame clones and drops some. Among about 110,000 clones listed, over 65% were seen once. The sequencing input was PBMCs. The receptors were gathered from a man aged 25-45 years in good health and CMV-seropositive.

This clone was recorded a few times. The rearrangement uses TRBV10-2 and TRBJ2-5, with D perhaps TRBD2 (7 bases). CDR1 WSHSY and CDR2 SAAADI come from the germline V gene. The CDR3 consists of 16 residues. The ends were cut back, 4 bases at V and 5 bases at J, with 20 bases in the middle. The DNA of the CDR3 is TGCGCCAGCAGTGGGGGGTTGGGGGCGGGAGAGGAGACCCAGTACTTC. Protein sequence: CASSGGLGAGEETQYF.

The chain is built from TRBV4-1 and TRBJ1-6; D remains ambiguous. This CDR3 has 14 residues. The germline CDR1 and CDR2 sequences are MGHRA and YSYEKL. Trimming cost V 4 bases and J 8 bases, with 12 bases left between them. In nucleotides, the CDR3 is TGCGCCAGCAGCCCTCTATCCGTGGATTCACCCCTCCACTTT. Protein: CASSPLSVDSPLHF.

This clone was seen once. The J gene is TRBJ1-2, the V gene TRBV5-6, with 7 nucleotides matching TRBD1. CDR3 length equals 13 residues. The V gene's germline CDR1 is SGHDT and CDR2 YYEEEE. V was pared by 3 bases and J by 6 bases, with 5 bases of the junction left unmatched. The CDR3 coding sequence is TGTGCCAGCAGCTACAATCAGGGGGATGGCTACACCTTC. Residues: CASSYNQGDGYTF.

The chain combines TRBV6-6 with TRBJ2-5; TRBD1 agrees at 8 bases. Germline values: CDR1 MNHNY, CDR2 SVGAGI (reference sequence). The CDR3 is made up of 15 amino acids. Trimming took 2 bases from V and 3 from J; bases not matched to a gene: 5. This chain's CDR3 is CASSYVDRAKETQYF. The CDR3 coding sequence is TGTGCCAGCAGTTACGTGGACAGGGCCAAAGAGACCCAGTACTTC.

V is TRBV9 and J is TRBJ2-3; 8 bases are a match to TRBD1. This CDR3 has 15 amino acids. V lost 3 bases and J lost 0; bases outside the gene matches: 3. Germline-derived CDR1 and CDR2 are SGDLS and YYNGEE. The CDR3 DNA reads TGTGCCAGCAGCGGAAGACAGGGGAGCACAGATACGCAGTATTTT. This sequence encodes CASSGRQGSTDTQYF.

Worth noting for this clone: The sample holds other DNA sequences that translate to the same CDR3. V is TRBV11-2 and J is TRBJ2-7; 8 bases agree with TRBD2. The CDR3 length is 16 residues. Trimming removed 7 bases from V and 7 bases from J; junction bases left unmatched: 18. CDR1 is SGHAT, CDR2 FQNNGV, per germline. The CDR3 loop reads CASTHLFSGEGYEQYF. The DNA for the CDR3 is TGTGCCAGCACCCACTTGTTTAGCGGGGAAGGCTATGAGCAGTACTTC.

The genes are TRBV18 and TRBJ1-6; 7 bases are shared with TRBD1. Germline values: CDR1 KGHSH, CDR2 LQKENI. V trimming: 3 bases; J trimming: 9 bases; junction bases outside the gene matches: 14. The CDR3 runs to 17 residues. CDR3 in amino acids: CASSPWEGQRGASPLHF. CDR3 coding DNA: TGTGCCAGCTCACCTTGGGAGGGACAGCGGGGGGCTTCACCCCTCCACTTT. Filled out from reference TRBV18 and TRBJ1-6, the complete variable domain reads NAGVMQNPRHLVRRRGQEARLRCSPMKGHSHVYWYRQLPEEGLKFMVYLQKENIIDESGMPKERFSAEFPKEGPSILRIQQVVRGDSAAYFCASSPWEGQRGASPLHFGNGTRLTVT.

The V and J genes are TRBV28 and TRBJ1-1, with D possibly matching TRBD1 (6 bases). Germline V gene sequence: CDR1 MDHEN, CDR2 SYDVKM. The ends were cut back, 8 bases at V and 4 bases at J, with 20 bases in the middle. The CDR3 has 15 residues. DNA of the CDR3: TGTGCCAGCTACGGGGGGGGCGAGGGGAGCACTGAAGCTTTCTTT. Amino acids: CASYGGGEGSTEAFF.

This clone showed up just a few times. This sequence joins TRBV7-2 and TRBJ2-1, with D possibly being TRBD2 (6 bases). The CDR3 is made up of 13 amino acids. V was shortened by 2 bases and J by 8 bases, with 10 bases between the two germline ends. Looked up from germline, CDR1 is SGHTA and CDR2 is FQGNSA. Here the CDR3 DNA reads TGTGCCAGCAGCTTAATTAGCGGTGATGAGCAGTTCTTC. Protein sequence: CASSLISGDEQFF.

The chain uses TRBV7-2 and TRBJ2-6; TRBD1 aligns across 10 bases. Germline CDR1 reads SGHTA; CDR2 reads FQGNSA. The CDR3 is made up of 14 amino acids. J lost 12 bases, V lost 5 bases, and 7 bases had no gene match. CDR3 loop: CASSATGQGGVLTF. The CDR3 DNA reads as TGTGCCAGCAGCGCTACCGGACAGGGGGGCGTCCTGACTTTC.

J is TRBJ2-3 and V is TRBV10-2; TRBD2 aligns across 10 bases. After removal of 7 bases from V and 4 bases from J, the junction contained 11 bases not matched to a gene. Germline V gene sequence: CDR1 WSHSY, CDR2 SAAADI. The CDR3 contains 16 residues. CDR3 protein: CASTPLAGGSADTQYF. CDR3 DNA: TGCGCCAGCACCCCCTTAGCGGGGGGATCCGCAGATACGCAGTATTTT.

V usage is TRBV7-9 and J usage is TRBJ2-3, with a weak D call TRBD1 (5 bases). Germline V gene lookup returns CDR1 SEHNR and CDR2 FQNEAQ (reference sequence). V lost 1 base to trimming and J lost 6 bases, with 14 bases between them. This CDR3 comprises 15 residues. As DNA, the CDR3 is TGTGCCAGCAGCTTAGTAGGCCCAGGGATGGATACGCAGTATTTT. Protein sequence: CASSLVGPGMDTQYF.

The chain recombines TRBV27 with TRBJ2-7; D may be TRBD2 (5 bases). Trimming stripped 3 bases from V and 2 bases from J, with 11 bases between. Germline V gives CDR1 MNHEY, CDR2 SMNVEV (reference sequence). This CDR3 spans 14 amino acids. The CDR3 spells CASSFRGGTYEQYF. The CDR3 coding sequence is TGTGCCAGCAGTTTCCGGGGTGGGACCTACGAGCAGTACTTC.

This chain connects TRBV6-5 to TRBJ1-4; D unclear. Germline CDR1 MNHEY, CDR2 SVGAGI. The CDR3 length is 14 residues. CDR3 region: CASSTFATNEKLFF. The CDR3 DNA sequence: TGTGCTAGTAGCACCTTTGCAACTAATGAAAAACTGTTTTTT.

The V and J genes are TRBV5-6 and TRBJ2-5, with D possibly TRBD2 on 6 matching bases. This CDR3 has 16 residues. Deletions cut 0 bases from V and 1 base from J, with 13 bases between. Germline values: CDR1 SGHDT, CDR2 YYEEEE. CDR3 amino acids: CASSLGQRALQETQYF. CDR3 DNA: TGTGCCAGCAGCTTGGGCCAGCGGGCGCTCCAAGAGACCCAGTACTTC.

This chain links TRBV10-3 with TRBJ1-6; D call uncertain. The germline CDR1 and CDR2 sequences are ENHRY and SYGVKD. Trimming took off 0 bases at V and 0 bases at J, with 9 bases between the two ends. The CDR3 runs to 17 residues. The CDR3 DNA reads TGTGCCATCAGTGAGTCGGCAGGCAGCTCCTATAATTCACCCCTCCACTTT. Protein product: CAISESAGSSYNSPLHF.

In regard to this clone: The sample has other DNA sequences that encode this CDR3 too. The chain uses TRBV7-7 and TRBJ2-5; D gene uncertain. Germline V gene lookup returns CDR1 SSHAT and CDR2 FNYEAQ (reference sequence). V shed 0 bases and J shed 5 bases, with 7 bases lying between them. The CDR3 runs to 13 residues. CDR3 loop: CASSLAVRETQYF. DNA of the CDR3: TGTGCCAGCAGCTTAGCAGTTCGGGAGACCCAGTACTTC.

This chain joins TRBV5-1 and TRBJ2-1, with 8 bases fitting TRBD2. The CDR3 contains 19 residues. CDR1 is SGHRS and CDR2 is YFSETQ in the germline V gene. V was pared by 0 bases and J by 8 bases, with 19 bases of the junction left unmatched. The CDR3 loop reads CASSLAATSEGPVDDEQFF. CDR3 DNA: TGCGCCAGCAGCTTGGCCGCGACTAGCGAGGGCCCAGTAGACGATGAGCAGTTCTTC.

The chain joins TRBV9 to TRBJ2-7; 7 bases are shared with TRBD1. This CDR3 spans 17 amino acids. From germline, CDR1 is SGDLS and CDR2 YYNGEE. V lost 0 bases, J lost 7 bases, and 16 bases stayed unmatched. The CDR3 region has the DNA TGTGCCAGCAGCGTAGCCCCCTACCCGGACAGGTCCAGGGAGCAGTACTTC. Translating it yields CASSVAPYPDRSREQYF.

The J gene is TRBJ2-3, the V gene TRBV27; 13 nucleotides align to TRBD2. Germline CDR1 MNHEY, CDR2 SMNVEV (reference sequence). The length of the CDR3 is 16 residues. J lost 6 bases, V lost 1 base, and 4 bases had no gene match. CDR3 protein: CASSLLLAGGRDTQYF. The CDR3, as DNA: TGTGCCAGCAGTTTATTACTAGCGGGGGGGCGCGATACGCAGTATTTT.

The CDR3 DNA reads as TGTGCCAGCAGTTACGGGAGTTATGGCTACACCTTC. Its translation: CASSYGSYGYTF. The V and J genes are TRBV6-5 and TRBJ1-2; D unclear. This CDR3 contains 12 residues. The germline V gene has CDR1 MNHEY and CDR2 SVGAGI. V was pared by 2 bases and J by 5 bases, with 6 bases between.

The sample holds one count of this clone. The V call is TRBV5-6, the J call TRBJ1-5, with D unclear. The germline V gene has CDR1 SGHDT and CDR2 YYEEEE. The CDR3 is 12 residues long. The V and J ends lost 2 bases and 4 bases respectively, with 4 bases between them. The CDR3 region is CASSFQNQPQHF. The CDR3 nucleotides are TGTGCCAGCAGCTTCCAAAATCAGCCCCAGCATTTT.

This clone occurred once. The J gene is TRBJ2-7, the V gene TRBV2, with 9 bases that match TRBD1. Germline CDR1 and CDR2: SNHLY and FYNNEI. The CDR3 length is 16 residues. Trimming took 5 bases from V and 7 from J; bases not matched to a gene: 15. CDR3 DNA sequence: TGTGCCAGCAGTCTACTACCGGGACAGGGAAGGGAAGAGCAGTACTTC. It codes for CASSLLPGQGREEQYF.

The chain links TRBV5-3 to TRBJ2-1; a weak D match, TRBD1 (6 bases). TRBV5-3 has ORF status, its function being uncertain. CDR3 length equals 16 residues. Trimming removed 5 bases at V and 0 bases at J, with 15 bases between. The CDR3, as DNA: TGTGCCAGAAGTGCAACTGGACAGAGCTCCTACAATGAGCAGTTCTTC. Translated: CARSATGQSSYNEQFF.

The rearrangement uses TRBV5-1 and TRBJ1-2; no clear D. The CDR3 consists of 15 residues. With 3 bases removed from V and 4 bases from J, the gap between germline ends came to 16 bases. Germline CDR1 and CDR2: SGHRS and YFSETQ. As DNA, the CDR3 is TGCGCCAGCAGCTCCGCTCCCCCACACCTCTATGGCTACACCTTC. Translated, it gives CASSSAPPHLYGYTF.

The rearrangement links TRBV6-5 to TRBJ1-6; 11 bases are shared with TRBD1. J was trimmed by 11 bases and V by 8 bases; bases with no gene match: 5. CDR3 length: 13 amino acids. Per germline, CDR1 MNHEY and CDR2 SVGAGI. The CDR3 nucleotides are TGTGCCAGCGGACAGGGGGCAGGGACACCCCTCCACTTT. Encoded protein: CASGQGAGTPLHF.

V is TRBV10-3 and J is TRBJ1-1, with 7 bases that match TRBD1. After removal of 8 bases from V and 4 bases from J, the junction contained 10 bases not matched to a gene. From germline, CDR1 is ENHRY and CDR2 SYGVKD. This CDR3 spans 14 amino acids. This CDR3 reads CAIGRQGEGTEAFF. The CDR3 DNA is TGTGCCATCGGGAGACAGGGCGAGGGCACTGAAGCTTTCTTT.

The chain joins TRBV5-1 to TRBJ1-1, with TRBD1 matching 9 bases. Germline trimming cut 4 bases from V and 5 bases from J; bases unmatched to any gene: 12. Germline CDR1 and CDR2: SGHRS and YFSETQ. The CDR3 contains 16 residues. CDR3 residues: CASSTGQGSSVTEAFF. For the CDR3, the DNA is TGCGCCAGCAGCACGGGACAGGGTAGTAGTGTGACTGAAGCTTTCTTT.